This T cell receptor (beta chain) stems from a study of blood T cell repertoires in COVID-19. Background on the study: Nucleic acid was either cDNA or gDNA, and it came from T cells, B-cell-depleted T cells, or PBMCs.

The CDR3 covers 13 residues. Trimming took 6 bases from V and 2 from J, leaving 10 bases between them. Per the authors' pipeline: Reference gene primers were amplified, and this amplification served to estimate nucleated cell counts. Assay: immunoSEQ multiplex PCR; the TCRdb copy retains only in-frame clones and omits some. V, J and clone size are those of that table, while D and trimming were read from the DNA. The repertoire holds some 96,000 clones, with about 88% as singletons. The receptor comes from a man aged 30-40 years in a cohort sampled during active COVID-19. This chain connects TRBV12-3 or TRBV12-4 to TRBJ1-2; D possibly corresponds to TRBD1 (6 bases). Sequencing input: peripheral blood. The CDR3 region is CASSRQANYGYTF. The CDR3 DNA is TGTGCCAGCAGCCGACAGGCCAACTATGGCTACACCTTC.